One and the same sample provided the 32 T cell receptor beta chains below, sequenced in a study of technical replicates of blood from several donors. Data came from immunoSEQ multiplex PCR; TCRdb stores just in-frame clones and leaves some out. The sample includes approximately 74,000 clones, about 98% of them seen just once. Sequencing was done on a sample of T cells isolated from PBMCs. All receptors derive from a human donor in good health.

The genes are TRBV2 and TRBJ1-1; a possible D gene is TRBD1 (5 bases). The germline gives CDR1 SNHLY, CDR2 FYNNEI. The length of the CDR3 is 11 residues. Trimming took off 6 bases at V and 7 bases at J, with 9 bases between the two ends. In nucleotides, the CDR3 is TGTGCCAGCAGCCTACAGGTTGAAGCTTTCTTT. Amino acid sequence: CASSLQVEAFF.

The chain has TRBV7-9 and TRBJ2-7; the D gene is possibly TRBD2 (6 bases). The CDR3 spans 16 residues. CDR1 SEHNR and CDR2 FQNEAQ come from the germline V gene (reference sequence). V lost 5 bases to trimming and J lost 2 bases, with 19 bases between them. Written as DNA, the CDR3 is TGTGCCAGCAGCAACACCCGGGACGGACTAACCTACGAGCAGTACTTC. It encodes CASSNTRDGLTYEQYF. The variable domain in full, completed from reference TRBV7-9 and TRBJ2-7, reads DTGVSQNPRHKITKRGQNVTFRCDPISEHNRLYWYRQTLGQGPEFLTYFQNEAQLEKSRLLSDRFSAERPKGSFSTLEIQRTEQGDSAMYLCASSNTRDGLTYEQYFGPGTRLTVT.

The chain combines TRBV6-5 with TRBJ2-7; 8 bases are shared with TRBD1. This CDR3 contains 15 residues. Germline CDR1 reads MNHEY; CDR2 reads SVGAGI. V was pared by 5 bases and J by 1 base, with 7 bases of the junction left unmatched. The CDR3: CASSLQGARSYEQYF. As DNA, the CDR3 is TGTGCCAGCAGTCTGCAGGGGGCTCGGTCCTACGAGCAGTACTTC.

In DNA form, the CDR3 reads TGTGCCAGCAGCCCTACAGGGGTCGGTGGCTACACCTTC. This codes for CASSPTGVGGYTF. The chain uses TRBV6-6 and TRBJ1-2, with TRBD1 identical over 7 bases. Per the germline V gene, CDR1 is MNHNY and CDR2 is SVGAGI (reference sequence). The V segment lost 6 bases and the J segment 7 bases; nucleotides outside the gene matches: 8. This CDR3 spans 13 amino acids.

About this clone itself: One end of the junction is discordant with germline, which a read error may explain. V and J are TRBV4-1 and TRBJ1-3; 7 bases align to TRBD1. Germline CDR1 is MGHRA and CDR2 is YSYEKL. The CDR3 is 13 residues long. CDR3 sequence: CASSQGTGTADLW. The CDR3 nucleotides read TGCGCCAGCAGCCAAGGAACCGGGACAGCGGATCTTTGG.

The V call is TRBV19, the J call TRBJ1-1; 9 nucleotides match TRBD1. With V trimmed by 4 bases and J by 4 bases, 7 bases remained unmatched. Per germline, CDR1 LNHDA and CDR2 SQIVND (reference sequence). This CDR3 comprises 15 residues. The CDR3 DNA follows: TGTGCCAGTAGTAAGGGACAGGGTTTGAGCACTGAAGCTTTCTTT. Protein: CASSKGQGLSTEAFF.

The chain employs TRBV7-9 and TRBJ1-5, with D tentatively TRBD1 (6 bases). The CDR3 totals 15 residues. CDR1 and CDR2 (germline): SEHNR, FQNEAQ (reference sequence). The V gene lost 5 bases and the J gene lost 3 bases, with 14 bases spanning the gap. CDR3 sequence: CASSRTGTLNQPQHF. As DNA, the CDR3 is TGTGCCAGCAGCCGTACAGGGACCCTCAATCAGCCCCAGCATTTT.

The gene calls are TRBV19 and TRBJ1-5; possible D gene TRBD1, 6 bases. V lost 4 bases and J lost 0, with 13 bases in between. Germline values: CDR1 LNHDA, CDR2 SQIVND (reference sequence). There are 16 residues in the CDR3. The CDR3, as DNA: TGTGCCAGTAGTAAGAACAGGGCAAATAGCAATCAGCCCCAGCATTTT. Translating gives CASSKNRANSNQPQHF.

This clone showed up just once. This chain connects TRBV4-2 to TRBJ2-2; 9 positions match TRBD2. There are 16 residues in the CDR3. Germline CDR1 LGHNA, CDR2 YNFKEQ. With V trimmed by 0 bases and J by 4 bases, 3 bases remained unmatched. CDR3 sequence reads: CASSQEASGVTGELFF. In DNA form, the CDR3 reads TGTGCCAGCAGCCAAGAGGCTAGCGGGGTCACCGGGGAGCTGTTTTTT.

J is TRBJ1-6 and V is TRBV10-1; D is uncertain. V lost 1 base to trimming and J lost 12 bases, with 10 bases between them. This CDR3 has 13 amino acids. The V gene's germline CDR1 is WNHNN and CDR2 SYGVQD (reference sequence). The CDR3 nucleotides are TGCGCCAGCAGTGAGTTGCCGGGGAGACCCCTCCACTTT. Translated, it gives CASSELPGRPLHF.

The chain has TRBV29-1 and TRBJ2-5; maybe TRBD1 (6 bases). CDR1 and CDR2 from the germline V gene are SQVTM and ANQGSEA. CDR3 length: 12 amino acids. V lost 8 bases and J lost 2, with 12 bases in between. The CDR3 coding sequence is TGCAGCTCTAGACAGGTTCAAGAGACCCAGTACTTC. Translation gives CSSRQVQETQYF.

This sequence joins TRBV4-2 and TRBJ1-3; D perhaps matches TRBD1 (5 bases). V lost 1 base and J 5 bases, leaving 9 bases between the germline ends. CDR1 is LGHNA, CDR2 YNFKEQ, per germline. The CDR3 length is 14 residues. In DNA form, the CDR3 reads TGTGCCAGCAGCCAAGCCCGGGGGAGAAACACCATATATTTT. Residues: CASSQARGRNTIYF.

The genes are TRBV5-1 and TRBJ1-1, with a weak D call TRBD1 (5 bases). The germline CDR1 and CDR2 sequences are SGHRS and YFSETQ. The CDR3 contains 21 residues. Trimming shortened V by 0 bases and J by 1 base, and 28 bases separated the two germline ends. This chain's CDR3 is CASSLDRWDRGAHERNTEAFF. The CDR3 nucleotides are TGCGCCAGCAGCTTGGATCGTTGGGACCGCGGGGCGCATGAGAGGAACACTGAAGCTTTCTTT.

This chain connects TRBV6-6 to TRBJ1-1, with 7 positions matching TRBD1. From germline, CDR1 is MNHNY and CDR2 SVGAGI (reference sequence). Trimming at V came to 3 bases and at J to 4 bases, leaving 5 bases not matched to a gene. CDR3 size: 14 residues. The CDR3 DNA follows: TGTGCCAGCAGTTATCCAGGGGGGTCCACTGAAGCTTTCTTT. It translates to CASSYPGGSTEAFF.

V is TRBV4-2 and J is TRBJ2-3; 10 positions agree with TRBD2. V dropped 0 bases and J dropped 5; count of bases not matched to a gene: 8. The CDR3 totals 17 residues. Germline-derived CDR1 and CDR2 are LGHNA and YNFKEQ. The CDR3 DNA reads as TGTGCCAGCAGCCAAGAGCAAGCGGGAGGGCCGGAAGATACGCAGTATTTT. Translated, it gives CASSQEQAGGPEDTQYF.

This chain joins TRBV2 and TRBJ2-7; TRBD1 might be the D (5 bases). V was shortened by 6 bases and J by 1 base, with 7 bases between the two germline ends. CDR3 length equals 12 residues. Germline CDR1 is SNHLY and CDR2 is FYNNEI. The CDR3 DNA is TGTGCCAGCAGGCAGGGATCCTACGAGCAGTACTTC. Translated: CASRQGSYEQYF.

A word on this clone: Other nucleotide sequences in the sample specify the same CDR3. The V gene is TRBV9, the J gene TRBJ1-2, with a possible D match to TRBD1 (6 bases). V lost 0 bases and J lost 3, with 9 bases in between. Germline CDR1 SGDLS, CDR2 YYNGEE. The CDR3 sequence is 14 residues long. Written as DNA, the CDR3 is TGTGCCAGCAGCGTAGGAGGGGGGGACTATGGCTACACCTTC. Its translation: CASSVGGGDYGYTF.

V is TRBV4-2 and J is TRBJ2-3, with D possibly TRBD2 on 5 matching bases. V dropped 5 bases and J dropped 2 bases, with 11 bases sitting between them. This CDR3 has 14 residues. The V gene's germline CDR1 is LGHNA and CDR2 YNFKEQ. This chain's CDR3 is CASSITRSTDTQYF. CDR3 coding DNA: TGTGCCAGCAGCATCACTAGGTCCACAGATACGCAGTATTTT.

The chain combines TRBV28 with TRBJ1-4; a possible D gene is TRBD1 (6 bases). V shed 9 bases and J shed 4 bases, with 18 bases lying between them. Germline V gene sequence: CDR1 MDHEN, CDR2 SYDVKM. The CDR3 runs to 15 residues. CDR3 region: CASSSPGDGNEKLFF. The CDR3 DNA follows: TGTGCCAGTAGCAGCCCAGGGGATGGTAATGAAAAACTGTTTTTT.

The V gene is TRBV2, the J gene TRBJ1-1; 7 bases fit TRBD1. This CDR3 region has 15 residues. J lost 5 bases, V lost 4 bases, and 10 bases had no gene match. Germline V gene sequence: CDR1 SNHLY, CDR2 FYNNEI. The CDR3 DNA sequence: TGTGCCAGCAGTGGAGTTCGACAGGGTGGTACTGAAGCTTTCTTT. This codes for CASSGVRQGGTEAFF.

This chain's CDR3 is CASSENRGPGELFF. CDR3 sequence (DNA): TGTGCCAGCAGTGAAAATAGGGGTCCCGGGGAGCTGTTTTTT. The rearrangement links TRBV2 to TRBJ2-2; tentatively, D is TRBD1 (5 bases). Trimming stripped 2 bases from V and 6 bases from J, with 10 bases between. CDR1 and CDR2 (germline): SNHLY, FYNNEI. This CDR3 is 14 amino acids long. Filled out from reference TRBV2 and TRBJ2-2, the complete variable domain reads EPEVTQTPSHQVTQMGQEVILRCVPISNHLYFYWYRQILGQKVEFLVSFYNNEISEKSEIFDDQFSVERPDGSNFTLKIRSTKLEDSAMYFCASSENRGPGELFFGEGSRLTVL.

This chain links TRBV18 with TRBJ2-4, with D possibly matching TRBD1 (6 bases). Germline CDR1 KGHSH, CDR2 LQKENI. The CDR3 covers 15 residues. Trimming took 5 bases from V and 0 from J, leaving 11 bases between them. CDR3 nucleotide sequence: TGTGCCAGCTCAAACCGGACAGTAGCCAAAAACATTCAGTACTTC. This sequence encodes CASSNRTVAKNIQYF.

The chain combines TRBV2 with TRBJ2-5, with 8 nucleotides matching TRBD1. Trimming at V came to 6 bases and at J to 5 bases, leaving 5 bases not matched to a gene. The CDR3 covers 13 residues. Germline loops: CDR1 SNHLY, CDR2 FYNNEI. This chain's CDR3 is CASSEDRVETQYF. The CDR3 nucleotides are TGTGCCAGCAGCGAGGACAGGGTGGAGACCCAGTACTTC.

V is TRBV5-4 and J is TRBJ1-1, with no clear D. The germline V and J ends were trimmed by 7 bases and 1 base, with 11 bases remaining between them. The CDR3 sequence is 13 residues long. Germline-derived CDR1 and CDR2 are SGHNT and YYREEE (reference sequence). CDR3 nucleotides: TGTGCCAGCCGCGCCCCGGGGAACACTGAAGCTTTCTTT. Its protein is CASRAPGNTEAFF.

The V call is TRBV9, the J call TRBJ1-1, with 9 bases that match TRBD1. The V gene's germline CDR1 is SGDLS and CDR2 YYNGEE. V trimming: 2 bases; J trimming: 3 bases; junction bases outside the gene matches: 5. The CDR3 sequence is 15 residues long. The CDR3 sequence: CASSVTGGKDTEAFF. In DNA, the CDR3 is TGTGCCAGCAGCGTTACAGGGGGCAAGGACACTGAAGCTTTCTTT.

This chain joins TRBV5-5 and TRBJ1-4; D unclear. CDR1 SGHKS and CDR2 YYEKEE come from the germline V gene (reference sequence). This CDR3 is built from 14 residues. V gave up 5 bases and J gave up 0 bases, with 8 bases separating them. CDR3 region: CASSYSTTNEKLFF. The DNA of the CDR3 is TGTGCCAGCAGTTACAGCACAACTAATGAAAAACTGTTTTTT.

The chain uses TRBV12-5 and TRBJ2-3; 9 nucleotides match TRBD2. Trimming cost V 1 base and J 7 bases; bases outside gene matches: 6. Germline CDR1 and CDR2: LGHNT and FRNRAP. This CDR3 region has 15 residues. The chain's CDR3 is CASGLGLAGSNTQYF. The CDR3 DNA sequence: TGTGCTAGTGGTTTGGGGCTAGCGGGGTCGAATACGCAGTATTTT.

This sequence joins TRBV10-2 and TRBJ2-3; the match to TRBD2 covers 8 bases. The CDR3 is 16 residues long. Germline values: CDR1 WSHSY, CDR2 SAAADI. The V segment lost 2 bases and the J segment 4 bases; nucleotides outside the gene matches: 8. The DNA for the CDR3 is TGCGCCAGCAGTGAGGGTAGCGGGGTAGGGGCAGATACGCAGTATTTT. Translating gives CASSEGSGVGADTQYF.

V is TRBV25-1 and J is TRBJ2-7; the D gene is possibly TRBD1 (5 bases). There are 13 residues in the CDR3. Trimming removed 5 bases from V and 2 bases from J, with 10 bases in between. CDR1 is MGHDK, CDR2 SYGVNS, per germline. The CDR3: CASSPGPTYEQYF. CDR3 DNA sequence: TGTGCCAGCAGTCCAGGGCCGACCTACGAGCAGTACTTC.

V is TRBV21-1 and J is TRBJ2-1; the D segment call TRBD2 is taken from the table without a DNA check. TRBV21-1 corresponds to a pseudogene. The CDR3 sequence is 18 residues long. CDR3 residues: CASSKFAPAGGFFNEQFF. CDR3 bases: TGTGCCAGCAGCAAATTTGCCCCGGCGGGAGGGTTTTTCAATGAGCAGTTCTTC.

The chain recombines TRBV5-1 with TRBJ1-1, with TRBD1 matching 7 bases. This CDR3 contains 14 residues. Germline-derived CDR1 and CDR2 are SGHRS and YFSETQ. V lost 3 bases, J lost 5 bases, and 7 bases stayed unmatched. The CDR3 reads CASSSSTGRTEAFF. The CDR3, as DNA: TGCGCCAGCAGCTCATCGACAGGGCGAACTGAAGCTTTCTTT.

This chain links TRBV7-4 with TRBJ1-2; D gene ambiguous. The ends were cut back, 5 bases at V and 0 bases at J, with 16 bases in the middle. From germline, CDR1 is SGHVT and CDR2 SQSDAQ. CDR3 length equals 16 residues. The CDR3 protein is CASSPPRRGSNYGYTF. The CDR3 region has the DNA TGTGCCAGCAGCCCGCCGCGTCGGGGATCTAACTATGGCTACACCTTC. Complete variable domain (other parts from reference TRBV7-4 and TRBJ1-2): GAGVSQSPRYKVAKRGRDVALRCDSISGHVTLYWYRQTLGQGSEVLTYSQSDAQRDKSGRPSGRFSAERPERSVSTLKIQRTEQGDSAVYLCASSPPRRGSNYGYTFGSGTRLTVV.